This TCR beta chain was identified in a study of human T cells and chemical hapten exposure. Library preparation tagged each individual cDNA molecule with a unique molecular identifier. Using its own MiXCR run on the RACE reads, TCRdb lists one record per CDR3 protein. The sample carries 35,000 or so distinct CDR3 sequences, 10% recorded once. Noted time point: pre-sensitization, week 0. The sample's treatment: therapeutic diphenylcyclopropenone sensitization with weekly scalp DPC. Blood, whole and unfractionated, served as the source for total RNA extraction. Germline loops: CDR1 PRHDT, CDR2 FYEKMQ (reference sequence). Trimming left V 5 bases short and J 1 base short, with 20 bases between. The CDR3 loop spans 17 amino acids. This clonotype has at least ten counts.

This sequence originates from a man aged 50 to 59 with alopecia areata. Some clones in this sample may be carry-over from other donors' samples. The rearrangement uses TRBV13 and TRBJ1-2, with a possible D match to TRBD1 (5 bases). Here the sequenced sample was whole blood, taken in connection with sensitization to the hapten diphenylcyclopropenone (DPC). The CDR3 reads CASSTPRRDPRNYGYTF. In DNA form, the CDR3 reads TGTGCCAGCAGCACCCCGCGACGGGACCCTCGTAACTATGGCTACACCTTC.